The rows below give T cell receptor beta chains drawn from one sample of a study of T-cell memory formation after mild COVID-19. TCRdb used MiXCR to reprocess the 5' RACE reads, holding one entry per CDR3 protein. The sample yields tens of thousands of distinct CDR3 sequences, around 14% seen once. The sequencing input was PBMCs or a T cell subset sorted from them (not recorded which). Source of these receptors: an adult woman who had mild COVID-19 (a few samples of this study predate the infection). Cell type and time point are not known. CDR3s include the opening cysteine and the closing phenylalanine or tryptophan. The order of the fields is D gene, V gene, J gene, clone size, CDR3 DNA, CDR3 protein. A D gene is named only where the DNA matches it firmly. Only some rows state a clone size, as once, few, many or a class for expanded clones.

>TRBD2|TRBV5-1|TRBJ2-1|NA
TGCGCCAGCAGCCCCGATAGCGGGTACAATGAGCAGTTCTTC
CASSPDSGYNEQFF
>TRBD2|TRBV7-3|TRBJ2-1|NA
TGTGCCAGCAGCTTATTCGCTAGCGGGGATTACAATGAGCAGTTCTTC
CASSLFASGDYNEQFF
>TRBD2|TRBV7-3|TRBJ2-7|few
TGTGCCAGCAGCTTAACAGGTAGCGGGGGCACCTACGAGCAGTACTTC
CASSLTGSGGTYEQYF
>TRBD1|TRBV18|TRBJ2-2|NA
TGTGCCAGCTCACACAGGGGGAGCGCGAACACCGGGGAGCTGTTTTTT
CASSHRGSANTGELFF
>NA|TRBV30|TRBJ2-1|many
TGTGCCTGGAGGGGCAACTATGAGCAGTTCTTC
CAWRGNYEQFF
>NA|TRBV7-8|TRBJ2-3|NA
TGTGCCAGCAGCTTACACTCTAGCCTGGAAGATACGCAGTATTTT
CASSLHSSLEDTQYF
>TRBD1|TRBV9|TRBJ2-7|few
TGTGCCAGCAGCCCCAGGGGGAACCACTACGAGCAGTACTTC
CASSPRGNHYEQYF
>NA|TRBV27|TRBJ2-7|once
TGTGCCAGCAGCGCGGGGCGGGGTCCCTACGAGCAGTACTTC
CASSAGRGPYEQYF
>NA|TRBV12-3/TRBV12-4|TRBJ2-7|NA
TGTGCCAGCACCAAATACTTCTACGAGCAGTACTTC
CASTKYFYEQYF
>TRBD1|TRBV20-1|TRBJ1-6|NA
TGCAGTGCTAGAGATCAGGAGACAGGGGATAATTCACCCCTCCACTTT
CSARDQETGDNSPLHF
>TRBD1|TRBV6-5|TRBJ2-7|few
TGTGCCAGCAGTTTTGGGGACCCGACAGGGTACGAGCAGTACTTC
CASSFGDPTGYEQYF
>NA|TRBV4-3|TRBJ2-1|NA
TGCGCCAGCAGCCGTCGAGACTCCAATGAGCAGTTCTTC
CASSRRDSNEQFF
>NA|TRBV5-5|TRBJ2-1|many
TGTGCCAGCAGCTTGGTAGCAGGACACATACGGGATGAGCAGTTCTTC
CASSLVAGHIRDEQFF
>NA|TRBV5-1|TRBJ2-7|few
TGCGCCAGCAGCTTGGCGCCAGGAGGATCCTACGAGCAGTACTTC
CASSLAPGGSYEQYF
>NA|TRBV7-9|TRBJ1-2|NA
TGTGCCAGCAGCTTAGCGGCGGATGGCTACACCTTC
CASSLAADGYTF